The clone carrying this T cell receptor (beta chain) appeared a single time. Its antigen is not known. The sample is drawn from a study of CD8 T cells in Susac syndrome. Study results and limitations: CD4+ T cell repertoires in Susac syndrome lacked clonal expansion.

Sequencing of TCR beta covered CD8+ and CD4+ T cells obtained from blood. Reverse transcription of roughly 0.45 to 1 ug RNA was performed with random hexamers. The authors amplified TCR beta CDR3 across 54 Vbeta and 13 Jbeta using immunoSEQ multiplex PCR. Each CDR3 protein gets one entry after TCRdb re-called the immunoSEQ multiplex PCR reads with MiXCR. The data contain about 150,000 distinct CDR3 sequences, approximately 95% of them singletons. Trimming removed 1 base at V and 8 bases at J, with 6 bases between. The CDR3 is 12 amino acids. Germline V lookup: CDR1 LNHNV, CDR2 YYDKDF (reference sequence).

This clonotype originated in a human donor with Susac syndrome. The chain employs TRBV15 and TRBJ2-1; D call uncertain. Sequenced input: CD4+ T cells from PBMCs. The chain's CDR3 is CATSRVTDEQFF. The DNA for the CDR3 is TGTGCCACCAGCAGAGTGACCGATGAGCAGTTCTTC.